The entry below gives a single T cell receptor beta chain sequence along with its context. The germline V gene encodes CDR1 GTSNPN and CDR2 SVGIG (reference sequence). V gave up 1 base and J gave up 7 bases; unmatched junction bases: 4. The CDR3 is 15 residues long. Profiled with immunoSEQ multiplex PCR; TCRdb holds only in-frame clones, not every one. The repertoire holds 100,000 to 150,000 clones, with about nine tenths as singletons. This record comes from a study of control samples from healthy donors and cancer patients. This TCR was recovered from a man aged 40-55 years in good health. The chain links TRBV30 to TRBJ1-6; 10 bases agree with TRBD1. Sequencing used blood. In DNA, the CDR3 is TGTGCCTGGAGTGACGGGACAGGGGACAATTCACCCCTCCACTTT. It translates to CAWSDGTGDNSPLHF.